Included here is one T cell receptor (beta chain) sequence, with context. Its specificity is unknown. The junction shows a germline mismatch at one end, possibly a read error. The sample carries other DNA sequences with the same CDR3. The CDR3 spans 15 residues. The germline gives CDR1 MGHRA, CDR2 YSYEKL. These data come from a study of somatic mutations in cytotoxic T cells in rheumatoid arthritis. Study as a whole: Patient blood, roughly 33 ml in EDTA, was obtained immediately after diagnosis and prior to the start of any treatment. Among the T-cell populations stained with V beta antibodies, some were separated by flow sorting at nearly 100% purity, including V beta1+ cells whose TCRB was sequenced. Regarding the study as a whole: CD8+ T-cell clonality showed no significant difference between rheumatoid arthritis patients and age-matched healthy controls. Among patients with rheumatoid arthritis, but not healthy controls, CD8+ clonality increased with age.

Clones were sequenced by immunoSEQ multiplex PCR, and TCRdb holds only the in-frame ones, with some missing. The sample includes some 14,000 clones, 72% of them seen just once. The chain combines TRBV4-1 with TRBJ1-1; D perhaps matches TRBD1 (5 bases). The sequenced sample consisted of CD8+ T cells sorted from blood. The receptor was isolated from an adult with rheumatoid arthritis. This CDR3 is CASTRIDRLNTEAFF. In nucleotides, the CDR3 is TGCGCCAGCACACGTATCGACAGACTGAACACTGAAGCCTTCTTT.